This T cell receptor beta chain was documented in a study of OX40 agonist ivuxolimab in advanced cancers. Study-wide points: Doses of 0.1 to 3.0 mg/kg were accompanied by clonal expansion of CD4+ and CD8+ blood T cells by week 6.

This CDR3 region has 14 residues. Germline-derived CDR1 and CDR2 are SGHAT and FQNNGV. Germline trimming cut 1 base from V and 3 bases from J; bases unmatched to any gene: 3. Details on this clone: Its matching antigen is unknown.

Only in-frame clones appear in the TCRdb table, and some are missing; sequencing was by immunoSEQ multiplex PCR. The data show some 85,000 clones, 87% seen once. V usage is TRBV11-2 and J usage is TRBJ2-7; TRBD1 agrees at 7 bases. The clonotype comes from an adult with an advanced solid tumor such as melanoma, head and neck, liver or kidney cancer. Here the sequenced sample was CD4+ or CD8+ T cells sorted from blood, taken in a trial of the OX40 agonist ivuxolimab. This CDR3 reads CASSLVAGGYEQYF. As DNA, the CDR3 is TGTGCCAGCAGCTTAGTCGCAGGGGGCTACGAGCAGTACTTC.